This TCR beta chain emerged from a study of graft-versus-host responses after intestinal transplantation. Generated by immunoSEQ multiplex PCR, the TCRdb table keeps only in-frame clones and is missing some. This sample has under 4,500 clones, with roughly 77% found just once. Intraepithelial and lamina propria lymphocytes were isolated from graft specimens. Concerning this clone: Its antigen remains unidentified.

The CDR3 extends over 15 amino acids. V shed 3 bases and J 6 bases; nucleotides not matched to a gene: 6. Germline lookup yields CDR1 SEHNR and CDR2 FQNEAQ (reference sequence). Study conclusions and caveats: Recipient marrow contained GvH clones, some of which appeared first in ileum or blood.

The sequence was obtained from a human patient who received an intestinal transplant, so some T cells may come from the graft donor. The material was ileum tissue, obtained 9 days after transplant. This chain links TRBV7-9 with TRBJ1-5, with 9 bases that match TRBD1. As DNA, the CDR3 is TGTGCCAGCAGCTTCGGACAGGGGACAGCTCAGCCCCAGCATTTT. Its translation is CASSFGQGTAQPQHF.